This TCR beta chain originates from a study of shared clonotypes between healthy human individuals. Assay: immunoSEQ multiplex PCR; the TCRdb copy retains only in-frame clones and omits some. The sample records around 2.1 million clones, approximately 94% being singletons. V was pared by 5 bases and J by 1 base, with 11 bases between. This CDR3 region has 14 residues. Germline lookup yields CDR1 LNHDA and CDR2 SQIVND (reference sequence). What was sequenced was naive CD4+ T cells sorted from blood. The sample's subset: CD45RA+ positively selected. The receptor comes from a man aged 18 to 29 in good health. The J gene is TRBJ1-1, the V gene TRBV19; tentative D call: TRBD1 (6 bases). This CDR3 reads CASSYREKNTEAFF. CDR3 nucleotides: TGTGCCAGTAGTTACAGGGAGAAGAACACTGAAGCTTTCTTT.